Sequencing of this T cell receptor (beta chain) was carried out in a study of beta chain features in type 1 diabetes. Study-wide results and caveats: Fewer insertions but more deletions were seen at VDJ junctions in type 1 diabetes patients. Shorter TCRB CDR3s, moderately but significantly so, were found in Type 1 diabetes patients in all four CD4+ subsets.

This CDR3 region has 11 residues. Trimming took 5 bases from V and 9 from J, leaving 8 bases between them. CDR1 is MNHEY, CDR2 SVGAGI, per germline. Of the isolated RNA, all was reverse transcribed, and so the sequenced material was expressed TCRB transcripts. The table came from immunoSEQ multiplex PCR; TCRdb's copy has only in-frame clones and leaves some out. The table shows fewer than 25,000 clones, with 55% to 75% occurring only once. Stem cell-like memory, regulatory, central memory and naive CD4+ cells were sorted via CD45RO/CCR7/CD25/CD127/CD95/CD27. Comment on this clone: Its specificity is not known.

V gene TRBV6-5 combines with J gene TRBJ2-1, with D possibly matching TRBD2 (5 bases). The sequencing input was Tregs from blood. The receptor was isolated from a man between 18 and 29 years old with type 1 diabetes. CDR3 region: CASSDRGEQFF. CDR3 bases: TGTGCCAGCAGTGATCGGGGTGAGCAGTTCTTC.